The 5 T cell receptor beta chains listed next were all sequenced from one sample in a study of CD8 T cell repertoires and HIV-1 epitope variants. Assay used: immunoSEQ multiplex PCR; TCRdb lists only in-frame clones, some missing. The table lists thousands of clones, under 80% of them singletons, with just under 50% in the top ten. No antigens are known for them. The sequenced sample was cultured CD8+ T cells derived from PBMCs. These receptor sequences come from a male donor with HIV.

The chain employs TRBV5-6 and TRBJ2-7, with unresolved D. The germline V and J ends were trimmed by 0 bases and 0 bases, with 4 bases remaining between them. The CDR3 is made up of 13 amino acids. Germline-derived CDR1 and CDR2 are SGHDT and YYEEEE. The CDR3 here is CASSLGSSYEQYV. CDR3 DNA: TGTGCCAGCAGCTTGGGGAGCTCCTACGAGCAGTACGTC.

The rearrangement uses TRBV28 and TRBJ2-5; no clear D. The DNA end is a closer match to TRBJ2-7, so the J assignment may be wrong. Germline values: CDR1 MDHEN, CDR2 SYDVKM. The CDR3 has 15 residues. The CDR3 DNA follows: TGTGCCAGCAGTTCCATGGTGGCAACAGCCTACGAGCAGTACTTC. Encoded protein: CASSSMVATAYEQYF.

The genes are TRBV2 and TRBJ2-7, with D perhaps matching TRBD2 (6 bases). Germline V gives CDR1 SNHLY, CDR2 FYNNEI. The CDR3 loop spans 14 amino acids. V lost 6 bases to trimming and J lost 3 bases, with 15 bases between them. Written as DNA, the CDR3 is TGTGCCAGCAGCTTTACCGCGGGGCTCTACGAGCAGTACTTC. Its translation: CASSFTAGLYEQYF.

This chain connects TRBV7-6 to TRBJ2-7; TRBD2 is a possible D gene (6 bases). Trimming cost V 5 bases and J 0 bases, with 23 bases left between them. The CDR3 runs to 18 residues. Germline V gene sequence: CDR1 SGHVS, CDR2 FNYEAQ. The CDR3 sequence: CASSLTRAGPGGSYEQYF. The CDR3 DNA follows: TGTGCCAGCAGCCTGACGAGGGCGGGGCCTGGGGGCTCCTACGAGCAGTACTTC.

V is TRBV7-8 and J is TRBJ1-2; tentative D call: TRBD1 (5 bases). Trimming left V 0 bases short and J 8 bases short, with 16 bases between. The V gene's germline CDR1 is SGHVS and CDR2 FQNEAQ. This CDR3 is 15 amino acids long. As DNA, the CDR3 is TGTGCCAGCAGCTTAGCGCAGGACACCGTCTTGGGCTACACCTTC. Translation: CASSLAQDTVLGYTF.